This T cell receptor (beta chain) stems from a study of cytomegalovirus exposure and HLA in healthy donors. The CDR3 length is 14 residues. The assay was immunoSEQ multiplex PCR, and TCRdb's table has in-frame clones only and misses some. The top ten clones hold 0.69% of a sample with 80,000 or so clones, 85% to 95% of them seen once. Sequenced sample: PBMCs. The V gene is TRBV21-1, the J gene TRBJ1-2; TRBD1 is the table's D call, not checked against the DNA. TRBV21-1 is annotated as a pseudogene. This receptor was taken from a young woman in good health and CMV-seronegative. The CDR3 loop reads CASSKDDRLYGYTF. The CDR3 region has the DNA TGTGCCAGCAGCAAAGACGACAGGCTCTATGGCTACACCTTC.